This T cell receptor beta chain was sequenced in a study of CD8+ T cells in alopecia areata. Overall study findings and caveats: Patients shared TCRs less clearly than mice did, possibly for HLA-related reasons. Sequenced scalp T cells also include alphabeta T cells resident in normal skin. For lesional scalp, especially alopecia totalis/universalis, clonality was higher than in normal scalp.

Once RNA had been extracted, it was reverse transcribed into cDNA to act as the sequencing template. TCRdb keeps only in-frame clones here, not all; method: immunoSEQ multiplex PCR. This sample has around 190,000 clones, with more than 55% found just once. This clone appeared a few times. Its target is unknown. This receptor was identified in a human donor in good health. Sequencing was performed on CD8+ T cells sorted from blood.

CDR3 nucleotides: TGTGCCAGCAGCTCCCTAACGGGCCTCAATGAGCAGTTCTTC. As protein: CASSSLTGLNEQFF. The V and J genes are TRBV7-2 and TRBJ2-1, with D unresolved. Germline CDR1 reads SGHTA; CDR2 reads FQGNSA. Trimming left V 4 bases short and J 6 bases short, with 13 bases between. The CDR3 length is 14 residues.